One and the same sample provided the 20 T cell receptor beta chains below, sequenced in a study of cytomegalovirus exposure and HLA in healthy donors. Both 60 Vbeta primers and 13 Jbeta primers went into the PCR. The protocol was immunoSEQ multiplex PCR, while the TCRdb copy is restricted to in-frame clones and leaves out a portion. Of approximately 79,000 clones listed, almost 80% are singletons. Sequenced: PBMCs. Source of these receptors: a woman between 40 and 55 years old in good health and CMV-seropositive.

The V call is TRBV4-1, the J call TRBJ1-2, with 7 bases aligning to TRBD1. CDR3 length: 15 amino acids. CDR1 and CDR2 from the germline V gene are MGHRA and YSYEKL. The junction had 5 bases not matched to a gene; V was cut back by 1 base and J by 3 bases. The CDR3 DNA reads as TGCGCCAGCAGCCAAGGGACAGGCGATCACTATGGCTACACCTTC. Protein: CASSQGTGDHYGYTF.

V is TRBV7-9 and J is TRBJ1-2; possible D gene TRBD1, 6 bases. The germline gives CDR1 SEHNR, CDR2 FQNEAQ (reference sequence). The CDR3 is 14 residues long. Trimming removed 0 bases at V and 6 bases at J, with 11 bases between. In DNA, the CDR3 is TGTGCCAGCAGCTTAGCTGGGGGGGGGCATGGCTACACCTTC. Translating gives CASSLAGGGHGYTF.

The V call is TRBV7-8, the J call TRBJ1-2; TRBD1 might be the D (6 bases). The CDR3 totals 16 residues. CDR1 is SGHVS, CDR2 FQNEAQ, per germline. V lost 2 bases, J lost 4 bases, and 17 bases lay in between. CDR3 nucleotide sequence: TGTGCCAGCAGCTTAAGACAGGCCGAGTGGTCCTATGGCTACACCTTC. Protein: CASSLRQAEWSYGYTF.

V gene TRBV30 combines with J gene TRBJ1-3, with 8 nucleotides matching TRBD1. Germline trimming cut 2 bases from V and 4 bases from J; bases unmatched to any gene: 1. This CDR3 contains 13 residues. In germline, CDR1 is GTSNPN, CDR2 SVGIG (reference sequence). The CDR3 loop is CAWSRTGGNTIYF. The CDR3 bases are TGTGCCTGGAGTCGGACAGGGGGAAACACCATATATTTT.

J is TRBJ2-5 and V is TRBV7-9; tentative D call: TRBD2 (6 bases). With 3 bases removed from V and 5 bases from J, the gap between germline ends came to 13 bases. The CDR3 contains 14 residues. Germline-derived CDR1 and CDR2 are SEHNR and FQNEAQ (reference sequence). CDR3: CASSFGTSPETQYF. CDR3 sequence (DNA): TGTGCCAGCAGCTTTGGGACTTCACCGGAGACCCAGTACTTC.

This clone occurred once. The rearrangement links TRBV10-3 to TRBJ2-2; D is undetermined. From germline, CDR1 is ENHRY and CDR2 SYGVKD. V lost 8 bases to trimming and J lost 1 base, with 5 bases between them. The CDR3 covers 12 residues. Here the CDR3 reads CAIRRNTGELFF. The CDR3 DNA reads TGTGCCATCCGGAGGAACACCGGGGAGCTGTTTTTT.

The CDR3, as DNA: TGTGCCTGGAGTGTACGGCCAGGGGTTTTTAATAGCAATCAGCCCCAGCATTTT. As protein: CAWSVRPGVFNSNQPQHF. This chain connects TRBV30 to TRBJ1-5; a weak D match, TRBD1 (6 bases). Germline CDR1 reads GTSNPN; CDR2 reads SVGIG (reference sequence). The CDR3 consists of 18 residues. V was pared by 0 bases and J by 0 bases, with 18 bases between.

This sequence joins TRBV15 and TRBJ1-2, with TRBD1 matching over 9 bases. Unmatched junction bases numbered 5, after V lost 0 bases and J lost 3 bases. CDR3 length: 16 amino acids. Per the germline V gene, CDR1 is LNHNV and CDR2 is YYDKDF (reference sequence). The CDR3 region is CATSRDTRTGDYGYTF. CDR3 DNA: TGTGCCACCAGCAGAGATACGAGGACAGGGGACTATGGCTACACCTTC.

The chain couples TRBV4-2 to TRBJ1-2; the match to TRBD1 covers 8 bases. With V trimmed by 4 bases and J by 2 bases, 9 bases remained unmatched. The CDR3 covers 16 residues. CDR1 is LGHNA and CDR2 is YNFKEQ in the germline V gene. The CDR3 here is CASSRGGTGANYGYTF. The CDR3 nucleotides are TGTGCCAGCAGCCGAGGGGGGACAGGCGCCAACTATGGCTACACCTTC.

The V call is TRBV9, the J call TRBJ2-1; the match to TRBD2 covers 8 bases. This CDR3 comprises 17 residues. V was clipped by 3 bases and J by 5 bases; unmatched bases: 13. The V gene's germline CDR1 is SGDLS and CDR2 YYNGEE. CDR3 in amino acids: CASSGRGGLGGHNEQFF. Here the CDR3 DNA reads TGTGCCAGCAGCGGACGGGGGGGACTAGGCGGACACAATGAGCAGTTCTTC.

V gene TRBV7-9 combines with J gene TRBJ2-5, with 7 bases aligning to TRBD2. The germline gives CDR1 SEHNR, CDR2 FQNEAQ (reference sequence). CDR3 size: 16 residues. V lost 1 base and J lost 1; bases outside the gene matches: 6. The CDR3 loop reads CASSLDGTTSQETQYF. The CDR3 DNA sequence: TGTGCCAGCAGCTTAGACGGGACTACGAGCCAAGAGACCCAGTACTTC. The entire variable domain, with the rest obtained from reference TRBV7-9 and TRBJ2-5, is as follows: DTGVSQNPRHKITKRGQNVTFRCDPISEHNRLYWYRQTLGQGPEFLTYFQNEAQLEKSRLLSDRFSAERPKGSFSTLEIQRTEQGDSAMYLCASSLDGTTSQETQYFGPGTRLLVL.

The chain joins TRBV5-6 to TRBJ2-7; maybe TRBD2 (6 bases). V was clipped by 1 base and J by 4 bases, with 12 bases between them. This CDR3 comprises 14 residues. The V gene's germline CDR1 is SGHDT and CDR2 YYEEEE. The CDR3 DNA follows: TGTGCCAGCAGCTTGATGTCAGGGAGGTACGAGCAGTACTTC. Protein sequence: CASSLMSGRYEQYF.

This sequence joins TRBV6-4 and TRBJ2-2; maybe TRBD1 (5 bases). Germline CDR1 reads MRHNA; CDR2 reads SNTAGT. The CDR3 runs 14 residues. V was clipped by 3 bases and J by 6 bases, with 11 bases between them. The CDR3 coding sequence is TGTGCCAGCAGTGATGGGGCCGAATCCGGGGAGCTGTTTTTT. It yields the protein CASSDGAESGELFF.

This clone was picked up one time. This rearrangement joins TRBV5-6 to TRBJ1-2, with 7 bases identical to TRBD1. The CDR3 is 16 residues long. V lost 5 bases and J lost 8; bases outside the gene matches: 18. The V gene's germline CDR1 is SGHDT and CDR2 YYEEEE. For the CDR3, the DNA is TGTGCCAGCAGGAGTTGGCTGGGACAGCGATCTGGGGGCTACACCTTC. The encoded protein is CASRSWLGQRSGGYTF. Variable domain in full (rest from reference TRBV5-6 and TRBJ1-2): DAGVTQSPTHLIKTRGQQVTLRCSPKSGHDTVSWYQQALGQGPQFIFQYYEEEERQRGNFPDRFSGHQFPNYSSELNVNALLLGDSALYLCASRSWLGQRSGGYTFGSGTRLTVV.

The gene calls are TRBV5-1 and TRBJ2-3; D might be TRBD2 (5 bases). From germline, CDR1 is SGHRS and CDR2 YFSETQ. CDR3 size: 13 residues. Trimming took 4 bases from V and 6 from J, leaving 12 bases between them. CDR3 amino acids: CASSAGSLDTQYF. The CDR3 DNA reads TGCGCCAGCAGCGCGGGCTCTTTGGATACGCAGTATTTT.

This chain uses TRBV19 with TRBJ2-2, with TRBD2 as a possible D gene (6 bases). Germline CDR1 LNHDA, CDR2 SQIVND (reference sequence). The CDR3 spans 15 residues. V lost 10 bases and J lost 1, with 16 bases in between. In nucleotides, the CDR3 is TGTGCCACAGAAGGCGGGGCGATGAACACCGGGGAGCTGTTTTTT. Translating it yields CATEGGAMNTGELFF.

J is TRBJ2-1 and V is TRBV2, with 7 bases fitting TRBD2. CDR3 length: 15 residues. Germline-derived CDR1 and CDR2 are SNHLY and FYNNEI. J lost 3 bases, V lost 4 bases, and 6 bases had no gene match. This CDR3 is CASSGETSYYNEQFF. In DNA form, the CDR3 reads TGTGCCAGCAGTGGTGAGACTAGCTACTACAATGAGCAGTTCTTC. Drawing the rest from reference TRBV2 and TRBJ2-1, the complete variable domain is EPEVTQTPSHQVTQMGQEVILRCVPISNHLYFYWYRQILGQKVEFLVSFYNNEISEKSEIFDDQFSVERPDGSNFTLKIRSTKLEDSAMYFCASSGETSYYNEQFFGPGTRLTVL.

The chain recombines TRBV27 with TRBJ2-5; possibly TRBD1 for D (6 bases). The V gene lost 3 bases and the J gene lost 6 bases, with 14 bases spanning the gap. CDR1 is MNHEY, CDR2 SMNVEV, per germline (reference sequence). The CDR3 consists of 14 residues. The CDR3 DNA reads TGTGCCAGCAGTTTCAGGAGACAGGCCCAGACCCAGTACTTC. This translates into CASSFRRQAQTQYF.

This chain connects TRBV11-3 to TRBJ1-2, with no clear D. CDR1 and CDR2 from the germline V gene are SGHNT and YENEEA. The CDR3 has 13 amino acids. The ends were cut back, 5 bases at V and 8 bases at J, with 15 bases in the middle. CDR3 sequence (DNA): TGTGCCAGCAGCCTGGGCCCGACGAGAGGCTACACCTTC. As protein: CASSLGPTRGYTF.

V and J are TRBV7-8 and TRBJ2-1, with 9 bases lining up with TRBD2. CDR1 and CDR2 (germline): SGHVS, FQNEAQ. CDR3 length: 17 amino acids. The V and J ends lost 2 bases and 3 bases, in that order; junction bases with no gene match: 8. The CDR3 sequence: CASSLRRLAESYNEQFF. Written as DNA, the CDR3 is TGTGCCAGCAGCTTAAGAAGACTAGCGGAAAGCTACAATGAGCAGTTCTTC. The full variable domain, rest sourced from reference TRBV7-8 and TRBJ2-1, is GAGVSQSPRYKVAKRGQDVALRCDPISGHVSLFWYQQALGQGPEFLTYFQNEAQLDKSGLPSDRFFAERPEGSVSTLKIQRTQQEDSAVYLCASSLRRLAESYNEQFFGPGTRLTVL.